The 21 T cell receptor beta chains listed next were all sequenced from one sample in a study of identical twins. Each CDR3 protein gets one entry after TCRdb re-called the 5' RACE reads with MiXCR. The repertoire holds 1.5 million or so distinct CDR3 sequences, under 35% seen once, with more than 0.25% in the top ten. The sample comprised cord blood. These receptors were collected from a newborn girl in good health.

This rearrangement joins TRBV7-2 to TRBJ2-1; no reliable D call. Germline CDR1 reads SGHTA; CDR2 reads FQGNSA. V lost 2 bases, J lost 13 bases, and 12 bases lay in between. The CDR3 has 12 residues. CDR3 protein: CASSLLEETQFF. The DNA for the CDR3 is TGTGCCAGCAGCTTACTAGAAGAGACCCAGTTCTTC.

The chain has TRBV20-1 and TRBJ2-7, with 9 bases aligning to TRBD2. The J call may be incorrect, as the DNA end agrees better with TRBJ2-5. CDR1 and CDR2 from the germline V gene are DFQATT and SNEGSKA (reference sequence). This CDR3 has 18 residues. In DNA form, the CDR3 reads TGCAGTGCTAGAGATACCGCATTTAGCGGGGGTAATCAAGAGACCCAGTACTTC. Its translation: CSARDTAFSGGNQETQYF.

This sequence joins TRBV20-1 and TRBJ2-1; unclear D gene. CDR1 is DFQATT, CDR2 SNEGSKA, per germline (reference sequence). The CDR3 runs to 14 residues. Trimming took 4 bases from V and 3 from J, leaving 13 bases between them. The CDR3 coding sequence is TGCAGTGCTATCGGAGCCCCCCTCTACAATGAGCAGTTCTTC. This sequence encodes CSAIGAPLYNEQFF.

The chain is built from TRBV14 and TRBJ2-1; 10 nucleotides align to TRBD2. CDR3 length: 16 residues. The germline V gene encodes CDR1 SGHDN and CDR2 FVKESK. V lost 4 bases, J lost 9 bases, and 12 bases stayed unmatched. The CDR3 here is CASSRLAGAVFGEQFF. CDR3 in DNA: TGTGCCAGCAGCCGCCTAGCGGGAGCCGTTTTCGGTGAGCAGTTCTTC.

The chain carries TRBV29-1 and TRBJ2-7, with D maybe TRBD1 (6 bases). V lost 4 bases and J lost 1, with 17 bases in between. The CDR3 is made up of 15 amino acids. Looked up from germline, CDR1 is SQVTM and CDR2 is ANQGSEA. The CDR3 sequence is CSVVLAGTSSYEQYF. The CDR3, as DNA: TGCAGCGTTGTATTAGCCGGGACAAGTTCCTACGAGCAGTACTTC.

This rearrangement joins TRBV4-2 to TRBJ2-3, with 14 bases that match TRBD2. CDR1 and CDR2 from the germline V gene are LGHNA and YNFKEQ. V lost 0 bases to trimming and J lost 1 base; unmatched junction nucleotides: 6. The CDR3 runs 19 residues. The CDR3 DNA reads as TGTGCCAGCAGCCAAGATTTGGGACTAGCGGGAGTCGGCACAGATACGCAGTATTTT. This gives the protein CASSQDLGLAGVGTDTQYF.

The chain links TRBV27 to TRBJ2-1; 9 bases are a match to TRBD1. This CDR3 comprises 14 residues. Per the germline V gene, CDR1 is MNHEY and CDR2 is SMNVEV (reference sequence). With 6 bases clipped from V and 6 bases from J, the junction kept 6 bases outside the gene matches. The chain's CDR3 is CASSRDRAANEQFF. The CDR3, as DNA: TGTGCCAGCAGCAGGGACAGGGCTGCCAATGAGCAGTTCTTC.

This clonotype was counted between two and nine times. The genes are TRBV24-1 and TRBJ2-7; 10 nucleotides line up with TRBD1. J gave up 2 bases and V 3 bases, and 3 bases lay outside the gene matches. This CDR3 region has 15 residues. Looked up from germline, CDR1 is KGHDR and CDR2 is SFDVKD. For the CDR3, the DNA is TGTGCCACCAGTGATCCCGGGACAGGGGCCTACGAGCAGTACTTC. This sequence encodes CATSDPGTGAYEQYF.

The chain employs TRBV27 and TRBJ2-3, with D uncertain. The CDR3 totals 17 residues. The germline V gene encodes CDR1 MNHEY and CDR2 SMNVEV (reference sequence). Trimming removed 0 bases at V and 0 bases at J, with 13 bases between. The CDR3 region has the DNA TGTGCCAGCAGTTTATCGTTCTCTCGATATAGCACAGATACGCAGTATTTT. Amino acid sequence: CASSLSFSRYSTDTQYF.

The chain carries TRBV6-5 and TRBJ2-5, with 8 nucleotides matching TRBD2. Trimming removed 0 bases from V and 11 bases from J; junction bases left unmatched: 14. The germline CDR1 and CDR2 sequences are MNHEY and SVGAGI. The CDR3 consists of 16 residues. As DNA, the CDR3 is TGTGCCAGCAGTTACTCGGGCGGGAGGTTGGCAAATGAGCAGTACTTC. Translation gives CASSYSGGRLANEQYF.

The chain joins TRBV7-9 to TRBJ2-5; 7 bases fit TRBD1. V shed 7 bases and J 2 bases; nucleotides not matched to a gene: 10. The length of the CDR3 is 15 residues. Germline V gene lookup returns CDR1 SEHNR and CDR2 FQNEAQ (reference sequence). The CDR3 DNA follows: TGTGCCAGCACTCCGGGCCAACAGGGGCAAGAGACCCAGTACTTC. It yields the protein CASTPGQQGQETQYF.

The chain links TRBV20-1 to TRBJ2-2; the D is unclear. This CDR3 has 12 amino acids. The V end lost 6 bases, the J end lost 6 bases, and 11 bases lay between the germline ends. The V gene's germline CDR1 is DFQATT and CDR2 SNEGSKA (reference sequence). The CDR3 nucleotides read TGCAGTGCAAGTAGGCTTCCCGGGGAGCTGTTTTTT. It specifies CSASRLPGELFF.

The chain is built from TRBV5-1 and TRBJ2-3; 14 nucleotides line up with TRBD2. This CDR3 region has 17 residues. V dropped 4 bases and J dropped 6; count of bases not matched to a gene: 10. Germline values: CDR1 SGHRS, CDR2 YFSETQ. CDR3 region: CASSGRTSGGFVDTQYF. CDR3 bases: TGCGCCAGCAGCGGGCGGACTAGCGGGGGGTTTGTTGATACGCAGTATTTT. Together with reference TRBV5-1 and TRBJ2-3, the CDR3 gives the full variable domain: KAGVTQTPRYLIKTRGQQVTLSCSPISGHRSVSWYQQTPGQGLQFLFEYFSETQRNKGNFPGRFSGRQFSNSRSEMNVSTLELGDSALYLCASSGRTSGGFVDTQYFGPGTRLTVL.

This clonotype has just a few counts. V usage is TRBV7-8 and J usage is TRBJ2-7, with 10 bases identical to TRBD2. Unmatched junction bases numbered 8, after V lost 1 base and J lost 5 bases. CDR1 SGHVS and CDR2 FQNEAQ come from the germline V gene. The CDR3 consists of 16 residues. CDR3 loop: CASSLGPSGRPDEQYF. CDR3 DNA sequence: TGTGCCAGCAGCTTAGGTCCTAGCGGGAGACCCGACGAGCAGTACTTC.

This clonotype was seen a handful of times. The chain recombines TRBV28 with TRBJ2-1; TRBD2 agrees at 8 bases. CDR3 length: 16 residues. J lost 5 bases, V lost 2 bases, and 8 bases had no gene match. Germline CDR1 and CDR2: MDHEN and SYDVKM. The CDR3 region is CASSLRREGSNNEQFF. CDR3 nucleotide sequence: TGTGCCAGCAGTTTAAGACGGGAGGGCTCGAACAATGAGCAGTTCTTC.

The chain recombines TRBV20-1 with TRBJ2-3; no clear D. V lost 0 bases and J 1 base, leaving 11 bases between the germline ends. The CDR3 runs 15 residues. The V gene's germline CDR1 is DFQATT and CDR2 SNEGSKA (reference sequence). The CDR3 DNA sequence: TGCAGTGCTAGAGATCCCCCCGATCGCACAGATACGCAGTATTTT. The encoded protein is CSARDPPDRTDTQYF.

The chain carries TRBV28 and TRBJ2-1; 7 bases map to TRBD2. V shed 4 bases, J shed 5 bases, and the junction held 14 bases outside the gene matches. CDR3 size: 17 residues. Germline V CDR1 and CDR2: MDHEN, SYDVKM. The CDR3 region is CASSSIWAGEWNNEQFF. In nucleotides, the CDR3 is TGTGCCAGCAGTTCCATTTGGGCGGGAGAGTGGAACAATGAGCAGTTCTTC. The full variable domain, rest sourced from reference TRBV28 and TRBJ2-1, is DVKVTQSSRYLVKRTGEKVFLECVQDMDHENMFWYRQDPGLGLRLIYFSYDVKMKEKGDIPEGYSVSREKKERFSLILESASTNQTSMYLCASSSIWAGEWNNEQFFGPGTRLTVL.

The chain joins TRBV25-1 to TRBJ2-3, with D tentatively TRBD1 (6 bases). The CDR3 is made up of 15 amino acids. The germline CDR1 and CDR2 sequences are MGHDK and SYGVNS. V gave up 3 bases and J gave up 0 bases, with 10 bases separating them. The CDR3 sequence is CASSEPGASTDTQYF. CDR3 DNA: TGTGCCAGCAGTGAGCCAGGGGCTAGCACAGATACGCAGTATTTT.

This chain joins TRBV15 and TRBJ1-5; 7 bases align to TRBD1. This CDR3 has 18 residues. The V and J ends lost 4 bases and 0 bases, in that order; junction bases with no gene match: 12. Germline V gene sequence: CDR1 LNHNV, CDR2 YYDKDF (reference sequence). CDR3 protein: CATSTAWDSLYSNQPQHF. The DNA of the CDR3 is TGTGCCACCAGCACGGCCTGGGACAGCCTTTATAGCAATCAGCCCCAGCATTTT.

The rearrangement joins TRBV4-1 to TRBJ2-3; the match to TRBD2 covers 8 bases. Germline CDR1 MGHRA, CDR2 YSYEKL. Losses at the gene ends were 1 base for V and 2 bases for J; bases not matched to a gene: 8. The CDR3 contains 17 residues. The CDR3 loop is CASSQVVEREITDTQYF. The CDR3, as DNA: TGCGCCAGCAGCCAAGTAGTCGAGCGGGAGATCACAGATACGCAGTATTTT.

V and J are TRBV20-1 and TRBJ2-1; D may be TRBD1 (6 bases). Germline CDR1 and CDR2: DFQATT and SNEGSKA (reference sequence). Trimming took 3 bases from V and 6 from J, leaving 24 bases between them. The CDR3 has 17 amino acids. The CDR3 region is CSASGLLGVGASNEQFF. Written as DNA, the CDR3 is TGCAGTGCTAGTGGCCTCCTGGGGGTGGGGGCTTCCAATGAGCAGTTCTTC.